A selection of T cell receptor beta chains follows, all from one sample in a study. Via MiXCR, TCRdb re-called the RT-PCR reads, giving one row per CDR3 protein. The table has hundreds of thousands of distinct CDR3 sequences, 11% to 15% seen once. The source material was memory CD4+ T cells from blood. These receptors were collected from a female donor in good health, serving as a healthy control. The CDR3 runs from the conserved cysteine through the conserved F or W. A D gene is named only where the DNA matches it firmly. Not all rows give a size; the values are once, few, many and, for expanded clones, a class.

cdr3_aa,cdr3_nt,d_call,v_call,cdr3_length,j_call,clone_size
CSASEDLNTEAFF,TGCAGTGCTAGTGAGGATCTGAACACTGAAGCTTTCTTT,.,TRBV20-1,13,TRBJ1-1,.
CASSPSGSGLAFF,TGTGCCAGCAGCCCAAGTGGTAGTGGTTTAGCTTTCTTT,.,TRBV3-1,13,TRBJ1-1,.
CASSFGLAVNTGELFF,TGTGCCAGCAGCTTCGGACTAGCGGTTAACACCGGGGAGCTGTTTTTT,TRBD2,TRBV7-9,16,TRBJ2-2,.
CASSSLTGTNEKLFF,TGTGCCAGCAGCTCGCTGACAGGAACTAATGAAAAACTGTTTTTT,.,TRBV5-4,15,TRBJ1-4,few
CASSFGPVADTQYF,TGCGCCAGCAGCTTCGGACCGGTGGCAGATACGCAGTATTTT,.,TRBV5-1,14,TRBJ2-3,few
CASSPNLGADTQYF,TGTGCCAGCAGCCCAAATCTCGGAGCAGATACGCAGTATTTT,.,TRBV6-5,14,TRBJ2-3,.
CASSIGGLETQYF,TGTGCCAGTAGTATAGGGGGGCTTGAGACCCAGTACTTC,.,TRBV19,13,TRBJ2-5,.
CASSAQGQSNSPLHF,TGTGCCAGCAGCGCCCAGGGACAGTCGAATTCACCCCTCCACTTT,TRBD1,TRBV9,15,TRBJ1-6,.
CASSYVLGTEQETQYF,TGTGCCAGCAGTTACGTACTCGGGACAGAGCAAGAGACCCAGTACTTC,TRBD1,TRBV6-2/TRBV6-3,16,TRBJ2-5,few
CASSYRVAGDLNTGELFF,TGTGCCAGCAGTTACCGGGTAGCGGGAGACTTAAACACCGGGGAGCTGTTTTTT,TRBD2,TRBV6-2/TRBV6-3,18,TRBJ2-2,few
CSARSRTDTQYF,TGCAGTGCTAGGAGCCGAACAGATACGCAGTATTTT,.,TRBV20-1,12,TRBJ2-3,.
CASRLTGYNSPLHF,TGTGCCAGCAGGCTAACGGGGTATAATTCACCCCTCCACTTT,.,TRBV7-2,14,TRBJ1-6,few
CASSAGTFDYEQYF,TGTGCCAGCAGCGCCGGGACATTCGACTACGAGCAGTACTTC,.,TRBV9,14,TRBJ2-7,.
CASSTLELAGDYEQFF,TGTGCCAGCAGTACCCTCGAACTAGCGGGAGATTATGAGCAGTTCTTC,TRBD2,TRBV6-2/TRBV6-3,16,TRBJ2-1,once
CSARIGLESIYEQYF,TGCAGTGCTAGGATTGGACTAGAGTCTATTTACGAGCAGTACTTC,TRBD2,TRBV20-1,15,TRBJ2-7,.